Below, one T cell receptor (beta chain) is given with its context. Sequencing of TCR-alpha and TCR-beta chains was unpaired. Here immunoSEQ multiplex PCR was the method, and the copy in TCRdb shows in-frame clones only, minus some. The data contain about 54,000 clones, approximately 85% of them singletons. The data were taken from a study of T cells in tuberculosis. General study points: T cells binding CD1B-GMM tetramer weakly possibly escaped the sort.

Sorting used thawed, overnight-rested PBMC stained with anti-CD3, a viability dye and GMM-loaded CD1B tetramer. CD1B tetramers were loaded with Rhodococcus equi-derived C32 glucose monomycolate. Before cryopreservation, the sorted PBMC lost their CD14-expressing monocytes. Sequenced: CD1b-GMM tetramer-negative cells sorted from PBMCs. This TCR was recovered from an adult woman with latent tuberculosis.

The CDR3 nucleotides are TGTGCCAGCGTCGACAGGGAAAGGTCAGATACGCAGTATTTT. This translates into CASVDRERSDTQYF. J is TRBJ2-3 and V is TRBV19, with 7 nucleotides matching TRBD1. The CDR3 consists of 14 residues. The junction had 10 bases not matched to a gene; V was cut back by 9 bases and J by 4 bases. The germline CDR1 and CDR2 sequences are LNHDA and SQIVND (reference sequence).